This TCR beta chain was identified in a study of blood T cells in healthy people across ages. Whole-study findings and limits: Greater diversity and more naive CD4+ cells were seen in long-lived donors than in aged donors. The diversity estimates, figures obtained from one million T cells, were considered underestimates.

A sample-barcoded 5' primer and a J-beta primer mix were used in a second PCR of about 6 to 11 cycles. TCRdb processed the 5' RACE reads anew with MiXCR; each CDR3 protein has one entry. The table includes about 800,000 distinct CDR3 sequences, 35% to 60% detected once. Of note for this clonotype: No antigen is known for it.

Trimming removed 6 bases from V and 4 bases from J; junction bases left unmatched: 15. Germline values: CDR1 SGHTA, CDR2 FQGNSA. The length of the CDR3 is 17 residues. The chain uses TRBV7-2 and TRBJ2-5; 9 nucleotides agree with TRBD2. Material: blood. The receptor's source is an elderly man in good health. This chain's CDR3 is CASSSSGAGRLGETQYF. CDR3 sequence (DNA): TGTGCCAGCAGTTCTAGCGGGGCGGGGAGATTGGGAGAGACCCAGTACTTC.